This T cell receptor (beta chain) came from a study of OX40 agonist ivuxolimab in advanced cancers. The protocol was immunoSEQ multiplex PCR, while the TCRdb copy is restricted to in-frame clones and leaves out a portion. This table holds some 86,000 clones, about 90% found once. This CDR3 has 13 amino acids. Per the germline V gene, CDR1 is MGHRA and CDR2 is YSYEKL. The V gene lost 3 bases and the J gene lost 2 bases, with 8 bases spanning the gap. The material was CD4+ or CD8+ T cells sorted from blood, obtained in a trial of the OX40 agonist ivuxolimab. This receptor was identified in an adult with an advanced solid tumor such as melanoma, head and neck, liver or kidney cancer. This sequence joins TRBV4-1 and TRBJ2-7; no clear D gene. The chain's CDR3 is CASSHDGTYEQYF. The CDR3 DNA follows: TGCGCCAGCAGCCACGACGGTACCTACGAGCAGTACTTC.